This TCR beta chain was documented in a study of T cells in Graves' hyperthyroidism and ophthalmopathy. This clonotype was detected a few times. Its antigen is unknown. From RNA transcripts, TCR beta CDR3 regions were amplified. TCR CDR3 underwent first-round RT-PCR with the HTBI primer set. TCRdb reprocessed the multiplex PCR reads via MiXCR and lists one record per CDR3 protein. The data contain about 640,000 distinct CDR3 sequences, 40% to 55% of them seen just once; the ten biggest clones take up roughly 7.2%. Germline CDR1 is DFQATT and CDR2 is SNEGSKA (reference sequence). This CDR3 comprises 13 residues. Trimming stripped 1 base from V and 3 bases from J, with 10 bases between. Whole-study results and caveats: Most thyroid-expanded clonotypes above 0.001 were also found in blood. The model made its ophthalmopathy prediction, and onset followed a median 6.5 months later. A model using 13 V-J features told ophthalmopathy apart from stable hyperthyroidism.

The study left out patients who had uncontrolled infection, other autoimmune disease, pregnancy or lactation. The receptor comes from an adult man with Graves' disease, either hyperthyroidism or ophthalmopathy (not recorded which). The specimen sequenced was peripheral blood or thyroid tissue (not recorded which). The chain is built from TRBV20-1 and TRBJ2-7; D is unclear. CDR3 amino acids: CSARVITVYEQYF. The CDR3 DNA follows: TGCAGTGCTAGAGTGATAACAGTCTACGAGCAGTACTTC.